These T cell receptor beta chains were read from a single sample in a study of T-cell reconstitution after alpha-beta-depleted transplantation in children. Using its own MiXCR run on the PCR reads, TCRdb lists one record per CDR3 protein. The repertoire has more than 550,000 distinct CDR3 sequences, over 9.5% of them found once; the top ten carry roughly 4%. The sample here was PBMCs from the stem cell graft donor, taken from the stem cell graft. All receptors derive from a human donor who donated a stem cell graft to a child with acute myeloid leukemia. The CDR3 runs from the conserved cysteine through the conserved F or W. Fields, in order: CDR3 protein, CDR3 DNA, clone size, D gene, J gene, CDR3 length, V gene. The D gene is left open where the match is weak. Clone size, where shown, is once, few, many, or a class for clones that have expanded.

CSVERTQGRRYEQYF,TGCAGCGTCGAAAGGACGCAGGGGCGGCGTTACGAGCAGTACTTC,many,-,TRBJ2-7,15,TRBV29-1
CASSQETSGSFAYNEQFF,TGTGCCAGCAGCCAAGAAACTAGCGGGAGTTTCGCCTACAATGAGCAGTTCTTC,few,TRBD2,TRBJ2-1,18,TRBV4-2
CASSTSGQETQYF,TGTGCCAGCAGCACCTCGGGGCAAGAGACCCAGTACTTC,many,-,TRBJ2-5,13,TRBV12-3/TRBV12-4
CASSRPLRGSGTEAFF,TGTGCCAGCAGCCGCCCTCTGAGGGGGTCGGGCACTGAAGCTTTCTTT,few,-,TRBJ1-1,16,TRBV12-3/TRBV12-4
CSARASGSINEQFF,TGCAGTGCTAGGGCTAGCGGGAGTATCAATGAGCAGTTCTTC,-,TRBD2,TRBJ2-1,14,TRBV20-1
CASSFNQQGALNEQYF,TGTGCCAGCAGCTTTAACCAACAGGGGGCCCTAAACGAGCAGTACTTC,many,TRBD1,TRBJ2-7,16,TRBV7-3
CASALGGRTGRSGANVLTF,TGTGCTAGTGCCCTGGGGGGAAGGACGGGGAGGTCTGGGGCCAACGTCCTGACTTTC,-,-,TRBJ2-6,19,TRBV12-5
CSVVKGSTDTQYF,TGCAGCGTTGTTAAGGGTAGCACAGATACGCAGTATTTT,-,-,TRBJ2-3,13,TRBV29-1
CASSDDRYEQYF,TGTGCCAGCAGCGATGACAGGTACGAGCAGTACTTC,-,-,TRBJ2-7,12,TRBV25-1
CASSLVITSGQRLGAFF,TGTGCCAGCAGCTTAGTTATTACCTCGGGACAACGCTTGGGGGCTTTCTTT,few,-,TRBJ1-1,17,TRBV7-2
CSADRATPQWNTEAFF,TGCAGTGCGGACAGGGCGACCCCCCAATGGAACACTGAAGCTTTCTTT,few,TRBD1,TRBJ1-1,16,TRBV20-1
CSARLPGGLTNTEAFF,TGCAGTGCTAGACTCCCAGGGGGCTTAACGAACACTGAAGCTTTCTTT,-,TRBD1,TRBJ1-1,16,TRBV20-1
CASSPSSVDTGELFF,TGTGCCAGCAGCCCCTCTAGCGTCGACACCGGGGAGCTGTTTTTT,few,-,TRBJ2-2,15,TRBV12-3/TRBV12-4
CSASTGGRNNEQFF,TGCAGTGCTTCTACGGGGGGACGGAACAATGAGCAGTTCTTC,many,TRBD2,TRBJ2-1,14,TRBV20-1
CASSETGQGTDTQYF,TGTGCCAGCAGCGAAACGGGACAGGGGACAGATACGCAGTATTTT,many,TRBD1,TRBJ2-3,15,TRBV7-3
CSAGHRVSYNEQFF,TGCAGTGCTGGACACAGGGTCTCCTACAATGAGCAGTTCTTC,few,-,TRBJ2-1,14,TRBV20-1
CASRRTGMSTGELFF,TGTGCCAGCAGACGGACAGGGATGAGTACCGGGGAGCTGTTTTTT,few,TRBD1,TRBJ2-2,15,TRBV7-8
CASSPTGTKIYEQYF,TGTGCCAGCAGTCCAACCGGGACCAAAATCTACGAGCAGTACTTC,-,-,TRBJ2-7,15,TRBV6-1
CASSPKDQNEQFF,TGTGCCAGCTCACCAAAGGACCAAAATGAGCAGTTCTTC,few,-,TRBJ2-1,13,TRBV18
CASARRGSNTEAFF,TGTGCCAGCGCCAGAAGGGGTTCTAACACTGAAGCTTTCTTT,-,-,TRBJ1-1,14,TRBV6-1
CASSLRLAGPWEGNEQFF,TGTGCCAGCAGCTTAAGACTAGCGGGCCCTTGGGAGGGCAATGAGCAGTTCTTC,-,TRBD2,TRBJ2-1,18,TRBV11-2
CASSLRSFGDTQYF,TGTGCCAGCAGTCTCAGATCCTTCGGGGATACGCAGTATTTT,few,-,TRBJ2-3,14,TRBV12-3/TRBV12-4
CASSQTRAGGGPFF,TGTGCCAGCAGCCAAACGAGGGCGGGGGGAGGGCCGTTCTTC,few,TRBD2,TRBJ2-1,14,TRBV4-2
CATSSLGEQFF,TGTGCCACCAGCTCCTTGGGTGAGCAGTTCTTC,few,-,TRBJ2-1,11,TRBV24-1